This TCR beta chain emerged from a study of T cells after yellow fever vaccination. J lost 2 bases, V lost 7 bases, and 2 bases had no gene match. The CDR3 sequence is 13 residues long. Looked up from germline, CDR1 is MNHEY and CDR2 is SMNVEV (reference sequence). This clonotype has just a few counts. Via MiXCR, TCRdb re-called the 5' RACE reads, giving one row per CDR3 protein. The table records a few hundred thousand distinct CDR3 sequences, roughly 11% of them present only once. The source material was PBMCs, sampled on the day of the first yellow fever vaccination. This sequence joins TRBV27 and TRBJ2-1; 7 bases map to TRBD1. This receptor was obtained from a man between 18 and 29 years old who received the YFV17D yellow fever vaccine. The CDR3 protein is CASKRGPYNEQFF. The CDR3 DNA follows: TGTGCCAGCAAGAGGGGGCCCTACAATGAGCAGTTCTTC.